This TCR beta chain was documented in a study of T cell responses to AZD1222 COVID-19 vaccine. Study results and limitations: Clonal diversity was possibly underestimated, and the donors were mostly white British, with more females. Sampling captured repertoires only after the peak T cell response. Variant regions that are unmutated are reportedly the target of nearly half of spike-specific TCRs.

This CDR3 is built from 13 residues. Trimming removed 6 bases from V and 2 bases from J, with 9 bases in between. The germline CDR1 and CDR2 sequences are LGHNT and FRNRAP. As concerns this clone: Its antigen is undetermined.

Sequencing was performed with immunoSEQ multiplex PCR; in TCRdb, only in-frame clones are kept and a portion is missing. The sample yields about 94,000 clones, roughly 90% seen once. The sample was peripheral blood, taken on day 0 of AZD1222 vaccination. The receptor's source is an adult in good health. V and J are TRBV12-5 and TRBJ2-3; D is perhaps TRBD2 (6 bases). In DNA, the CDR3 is TGTGCTAGTGGAGGAGGGTTCACAGATACGCAGTATTTT. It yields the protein CASGGGFTDTQYF.